The clone carrying this TCR beta chain was detected once. The CDR3 contains 14 residues. Trimming at V came to 2 bases and at J to 4 bases, leaving 5 bases not matched to a gene. Germline V gene lookup returns CDR1 SGHDT and CDR2 YYEEEE. The data were produced by immunoSEQ multiplex PCR, yet TCRdb's version contains in-frame clones alone and is incomplete. Here the sample spans 79,000 or so clones, over 90% being singletons. This sample stems from a study of technical replicates of blood from several donors. The sample taken for sequencing was T cells isolated from PBMCs. The chain uses TRBV5-6 and TRBJ2-7; 8 nucleotides agree with TRBD1. The TCR originated in a human donor in good health. This CDR3 is CASSFGQGPYEQYF. CDR3 bases: TGTGCCAGCAGCTTCGGACAGGGACCGTACGAGCAGTACTTC.